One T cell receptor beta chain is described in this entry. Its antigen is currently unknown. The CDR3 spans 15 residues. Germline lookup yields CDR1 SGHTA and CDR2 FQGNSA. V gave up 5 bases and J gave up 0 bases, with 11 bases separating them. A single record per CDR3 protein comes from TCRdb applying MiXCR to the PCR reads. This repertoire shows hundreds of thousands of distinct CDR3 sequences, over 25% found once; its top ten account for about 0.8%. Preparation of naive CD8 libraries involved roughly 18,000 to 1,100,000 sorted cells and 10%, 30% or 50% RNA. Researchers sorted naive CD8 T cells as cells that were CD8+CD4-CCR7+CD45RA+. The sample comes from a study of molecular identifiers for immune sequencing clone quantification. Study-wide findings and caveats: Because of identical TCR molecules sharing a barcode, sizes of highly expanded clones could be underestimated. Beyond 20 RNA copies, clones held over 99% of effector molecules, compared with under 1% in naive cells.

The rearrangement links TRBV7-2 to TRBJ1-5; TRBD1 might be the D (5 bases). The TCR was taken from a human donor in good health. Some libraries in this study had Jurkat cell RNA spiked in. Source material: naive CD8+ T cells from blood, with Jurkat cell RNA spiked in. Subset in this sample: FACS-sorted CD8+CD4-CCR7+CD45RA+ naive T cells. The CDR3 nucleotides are TGTGCCAGCAGCCTGACAGTGGATAGCAATCAGCCCCAGCATTTT. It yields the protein CASSLTVDSNQPQHF.